The 13 T cell receptor beta chains in this list originate from one sample, sequenced in a study of blood T cell repertoires in COVID-19 (dated by TCRdb to about 2020). The library was generated by the immunoSEQ multiplex PCR assay. TCRdb provides this immuneACCESS table in a form limited to in-frame rearrangements. Some clones are lacking; in checked studies, under half of them reflect an unresolved V gene, and why the rest are absent is not known. The sample contains 200,000 to 250,000 clones, around 82% of them found a single time. In total, the top ten clones hold about 3% of the sample. Material: peripheral blood. The receptor source for this set is a young woman who had recovered from COVID-19.

The CDR3 coding sequence is TGTGCCAGCTTTTCGGGACAGGGGGCATTGGGGGACTACGAGCAGTACTTC. This codes for CASFSGQGALGDYEQYF. The chain is built from TRBV18 and TRBJ2-7, with 12 bases that match TRBD1. V lost 7 bases and J lost 3; bases outside the gene matches: 13. CDR3 length: 17 residues. The germline V gene has CDR1 KGHSH and CDR2 LQKENI.

The CDR3 DNA reads TGTGCCTGGAGTGTCTTAGAGCAGTTCTTC. This encodes CAWSVLEQFF. The J gene is TRBJ2-1, the V gene TRBV30; D ambiguous. CDR3 size: 10 residues. Germline CDR1 is GTSNPN and CDR2 is SVGIG (reference sequence). V was clipped by 0 bases and J by 10 bases, with 4 bases between them.

V is TRBV4-1 and J is TRBJ2-6, with D possibly TRBD2 on 6 matching bases. The V gene lost 3 bases and the J gene lost 0 bases, with 21 bases spanning the gap. Germline V gene sequence: CDR1 MGHRA, CDR2 YSYEKL. The CDR3 extends over 20 amino acids. CDR3 sequence (DNA): TGCGCCAGCAGCCACCCTTTTCCGGGACTCAGCCCCTCTGGGGCCAACGTCCTGACTTTC. Its translation is CASSHPFPGLSPSGANVLTF.

This chain joins TRBV7-3 and TRBJ2-7; no clear D. Germline V gene data show CDR1 as SGHTA and CDR2 as FQGTGA. This CDR3 is 15 amino acids long. The germline V and J ends were trimmed by 3 bases and 0 bases, with 12 bases remaining between them. The CDR3 here is CASSLGQTPSYEQYF. For the CDR3, the DNA is TGTGCCAGCAGCTTGGGCCAGACCCCCTCCTACGAGCAGTACTTC.

This rearrangement joins TRBV7-9 to TRBJ2-7, with TRBD1 matching over 9 bases. Germline CDR1 is SEHNR and CDR2 is FQNEAQ (reference sequence). The CDR3 is 15 amino acids. V was clipped by 1 base and J by 2 bases; unmatched bases: 3. DNA for the CDR3: TGTGCCAGCAGCTTAGGGGACAGGGTGACCTACGAGCAGTACTTC. Translation gives CASSLGDRVTYEQYF.

The rearrangement joins TRBV4-1 to TRBJ2-5; D gene ambiguous. The CDR3 extends over 15 amino acids. V was cut by 7 bases and J by 0 bases, with 15 bases left in between. Germline V gene data show CDR1 as MGHRA and CDR2 as YSYEKL. The CDR3 loop reads CASTPNRHNQETQYF. The CDR3 coding sequence is TGCGCCAGCACACCAAATCGACACAACCAAGAGACCCAGTACTTC.

The gene calls are TRBV6-5 and TRBJ1-1; perhaps TRBD1 as D (5 bases). The CDR3 sequence is 13 residues long. CDR1 and CDR2 (germline): MNHEY, SVGAGI. V was trimmed by 6 bases and J by 0 bases, leaving 8 bases between them. CDR3 coding DNA: TGTGCCAGCAGGCGACAGATGAACACTGAAGCTTTCTTT. This sequence encodes CASRRQMNTEAFF.

This chain connects TRBV5-1 to TRBJ1-2; TRBD1 matches at 12 bases. Looked up from germline, CDR1 is SGHRS and CDR2 is YFSETQ. The CDR3 is 15 amino acids. Trimming cost V 2 bases and J 6 bases; bases outside gene matches: 5. CDR3 protein: CASSFQGQGANGYTF. In DNA form, the CDR3 reads TGCGCCAGCAGCTTTCAGGGACAGGGGGCGAATGGCTACACCTTC.

The CDR3 reads CASSLTSARTDTQYF. The CDR3 coding sequence is TGTGCCAGCAGCTTGACTAGCGCGCGCACAGATACGCAGTATTTT. The gene calls are TRBV2 and TRBJ2-3; TRBD2 aligns across 8 bases. The CDR3 consists of 15 residues. Trimming cost V 6 bases and J 1 base; bases outside gene matches: 6. Per germline, CDR1 SNHLY and CDR2 FYNNEI.

This clone was seen only once. The chain has TRBV5-1 and TRBJ1-4, with no clear D. Germline assignment: CDR1 SGHRS and CDR2 YFSETQ. CDR3 length: 14 residues. The germline V and J ends were trimmed by 1 base and 5 bases, with 9 bases remaining between them. The CDR3 sequence is CASSLIEENEKLFF. CDR3 coding DNA: TGCGCCAGCAGCTTGATTGAAGAGAATGAAAAACTGTTTTTT. The full variable domain, its missing parts supplied by reference TRBV5-1 and TRBJ1-4, is KAGVTQTPRYLIKTRGQQVTLSCSPISGHRSVSWYQQTPGQGLQFLFEYFSETQRNKGNFPGRFSGRQFSNSRSEMNVSTLELGDSALYLCASSLIEENEKLFFGSGTQLSVL.

V and J are TRBV7-3 and TRBJ1-1; 11 bases match TRBD1. Germline lookup yields CDR1 SGHTA and CDR2 FQGTGA. The J segment lost 5 bases and the V segment lost 4 bases, leaving 3 bases of the junction unmatched. The CDR3 is 14 amino acids. CDR3 residues: CASSWGTGGTEAFF. Written as DNA, the CDR3 is TGTGCCAGCAGCTGGGGGACAGGGGGTACTGAAGCTTTCTTT.

The genes are TRBV5-1 and TRBJ2-2, with D uncertain. Germline V gene data show CDR1 as SGHRS and CDR2 as YFSETQ. There are 15 residues in the CDR3. V lost 3 bases and J lost 1, with 10 bases in between. The CDR3 DNA reads TGCGCCAGCAGCTCCTTTCCCGGGAACACCGGGGAGCTGTTTTTT. It is translated as CASSSFPGNTGELFF.

V usage is TRBV5-1 and J usage is TRBJ2-6, with a possible D match to TRBD1 (5 bases). In germline, CDR1 is SGHRS, CDR2 YFSETQ. Trimming took off 3 bases at V and 1 base at J, with 8 bases between the two ends. CDR3 length: 15 residues. CDR3 amino acids: CASSSQGSGANVLTF. The CDR3 coding sequence is TGCGCCAGCAGCTCTCAGGGTTCTGGGGCCAACGTCCTGACTTTC.